These 32 T cell receptor beta chains were all obtained from the same sample, sequenced in a study of blood T cell repertoires in COVID-19 (TCRdb year 2020). Library prep was done by the immunoSEQ multiplex PCR assay. TCRdb re-hosts the immuneACCESS table, in-frame sequences only. Its copies lack some clones; in the studies checked, an unresolved V gene accounts for under half of them, and the cause for the rest is not known. This sample holds fewer than 300,000 clones; roughly 91% were observed only once. Approximately 2.5% of the sample lies in the top ten. Sample: PBMCs or T cells enriched from blood (not recorded which). These receptors were taken from a woman aged 40 to 50 with acute COVID-19.

J is TRBJ2-2 and V is TRBV7-2; 8 bases map to TRBD1. The CDR3 consists of 14 residues. CDR1 and CDR2 from the germline V gene are SGHTA and FQGNSA. Trimming cost V 4 bases and J 6 bases; bases outside gene matches: 4. The CDR3 region is CASSSDRAAGELFF. CDR3 in DNA: TGTGCCAGCAGCTCGGACAGGGCTGCCGGGGAGCTGTTTTTT. Looking up the rest from reference TRBV7-2 and TRBJ2-2 gives the full variable domain: GAGVSQSPSNKVTEKGKDVELRCDPISGHTALYWYRQSLGQGLEFLIYFQGNSAPDKSGLPSDRFSAERTGGSVSTLTIQRTQQEDSAVYLCASSSDRAAGELFFGEGSRLTVL.

This clone was observed a single time. This rearrangement joins TRBV9 to TRBJ1-6; D remains ambiguous. The ends were cut back, 2 bases at V and 5 bases at J, with 5 bases in the middle. From germline, CDR1 is SGDLS and CDR2 YYNGEE. The CDR3 has 13 amino acids. CDR3 coding DNA: TGTGCCAGCAGCGTCGGTAATAATTCACCCCTCCACTTT. Encoded protein: CASSVGNNSPLHF. The full variable domain, with the rest looked up from reference TRBV9 and TRBJ1-6, is DSGVTQTPKHLITATGQRVTLRCSPRSGDLSVYWYQQSLDQGLQFLIQYYNGEERAKGNILERFSAQQFPDLHSELNLSSLELGDSALYFCASSVGNNSPLHFGNGTRLTVT.

The chain recombines TRBV6-6 with TRBJ2-7, with D tentatively TRBD1 (6 bases). The V and J ends lost 8 bases and 2 bases respectively, with 7 bases between them. The CDR3 loop spans 11 amino acids. The germline V gene encodes CDR1 MNHNY and CDR2 SVGAGI (reference sequence). The CDR3 DNA is TGTGCCAGCTCAGGGGCCTACGAGCAGTACTTC. Its protein product is CASSGAYEQYF.

The chain couples TRBV3-1 (or the pseudogene TRBV3-2) to TRBJ2-3; D not certain. The V gene's germline CDR1 is LGHDT and CDR2 YNNKEL (reference sequence). The CDR3 consists of 11 residues. The germline V and J ends were trimmed by 4 bases and 4 bases, with 3 bases remaining between them. The CDR3 DNA follows: TGTGCCAGCAGCCTAGCAGATACGCAGTATTTT. It encodes CASSLADTQYF.

This chain links TRBV11-3 with TRBJ2-7, with a tentative D call TRBD1 (6 bases). Germline assignment: CDR1 SGHNT and CDR2 YENEEA. The CDR3 length is 15 residues. The V gene lost 5 bases and the J gene lost 2 bases, with 16 bases spanning the gap. The CDR3 reads CASSTRQAPTYEQYF. The CDR3 nucleotides are TGTGCCAGCAGCACCCGACAGGCGCCAACCTACGAGCAGTACTTC. Full variable domain (remainder filled in from reference TRBV11-3 and TRBJ2-7): EAGVVQSPRYKIIEKKQPVAFWCNPISGHNTLYWYLQNLGQGPELLIRYENEEAVDDSQLPKDRFSAERLKGVDSTLKIQPAELGDSAVYLCASSTRQAPTYEQYFGPGTRLTVT.

The chain employs TRBV28 and TRBJ1-1; 7 positions agree with TRBD1. V trimming: 7 bases; J trimming: 6 bases; junction bases outside the gene matches: 20. CDR3 length: 17 amino acids. CDR1 and CDR2 (germline): MDHEN, SYDVKM. The CDR3 DNA sequence: TGTGCCAGCATGGTATCTATGACAGGGTCAGGTAGGGCTGAAGCTTTCTTT. As protein: CASMVSMTGSGRAEAFF.

This chain uses TRBV7-2 with TRBJ1-1; TRBD1 matches at 7 bases. This CDR3 is 14 amino acids long. Trimming took 5 bases from V and 4 from J; bases not matched to a gene: 7. The V gene's germline CDR1 is SGHTA and CDR2 FQGNSA. The CDR3 DNA sequence: TGTGCCAGCAGCGACAGGGTGTGGGGCACTGAAGCTTTCTTT. The encoded protein is CASSDRVWGTEAFF. The whole variable domain, remainder taken from reference TRBV7-2 and TRBJ1-1, is GAGVSQSPSNKVTEKGKDVELRCDPISGHTALYWYRQSLGQGLEFLIYFQGNSAPDKSGLPSDRFSAERTGGSVSTLTIQRTQQEDSAVYLCASSDRVWGTEAFFGQGTRLTVV.

The chain combines TRBV28 with TRBJ1-5, with D tentatively TRBD1 (6 bases). The CDR3 spans 15 residues. Germline V gene sequence: CDR1 MDHEN, CDR2 SYDVKM. Deletions cut 4 bases from V and 2 bases from J, with 12 bases between. The CDR3 DNA follows: TGTGCCAGCAGTTCTGGGGGCGAGGGCAATCAGCCCCAGCATTTT. As protein: CASSSGGEGNQPQHF. The full variable domain, its missing parts supplied by reference TRBV28 and TRBJ1-5, is DVKVTQSSRYLVKRTGEKVFLECVQDMDHENMFWYRQDPGLGLRLIYFSYDVKMKEKGDIPEGYSVSREKKERFSLILESASTNQTSMYLCASSSGGEGNQPQHFGDGTRLSIL.

The chain combines TRBV5-1 with TRBJ2-3, with TRBD2 identical over 12 bases. Germline assignment: CDR1 SGHRS and CDR2 YFSETQ. V lost 3 bases to trimming and J lost 4 bases; unmatched junction nucleotides: 6. The CDR3 loop spans 16 amino acids. This chain's CDR3 is CASSSLAGGPADTQYF. The DNA of the CDR3 is TGCGCCAGCAGCTCCCTAGCGGGGGGGCCCGCAGATACGCAGTATTTT. The full variable domain, rest sourced from reference TRBV5-1 and TRBJ2-3, is KAGVTQTPRYLIKTRGQQVTLSCSPISGHRSVSWYQQTPGQGLQFLFEYFSETQRNKGNFPGRFSGRQFSNSRSEMNVSTLELGDSALYLCASSSLAGGPADTQYFGPGTRLTVL.

The rearrangement uses TRBV24-1 and TRBJ2-7, with a possible D match to TRBD1 (5 bases). Germline CDR1 reads KGHDR; CDR2 reads SFDVKD. V shed 1 base and J shed 1 base, with 19 bases lying between them. CDR3 length: 18 residues. The CDR3 region is CATSDFFPATGVSYEQYF. As DNA, the CDR3 is TGTGCCACCAGTGATTTTTTTCCCGCCACAGGAGTATCCTACGAGCAGTACTTC.

This rearrangement joins TRBV6-1 to TRBJ2-1; 8 bases are a match to TRBD2. V gave up 0 bases and J gave up 7 bases; unmatched junction bases: 14. In germline, CDR1 is MNHNS, CDR2 SASEGT. CDR3 length: 18 amino acids. Written as DNA, the CDR3 is TGTGCCAGCAGTGAAGCGAGGTCGCGGGGGGTCGGCGGGAATGAGCAGTTCTTC. This translates into CASSEARSRGVGGNEQFF.

The chain uses TRBV7-2 and TRBJ1-2, with D uncertain. CDR3 length: 13 amino acids. Germline assignment: CDR1 SGHTA and CDR2 FQGNSA. V lost 3 bases to trimming and J lost 8 bases, with 13 bases between them. The CDR3 here is CASSLETRRGYTF. The CDR3 coding sequence is TGTGCCAGCAGCTTGGAGACTCGACGGGGCTACACCTTC.

The chain recombines TRBV5-1 with TRBJ1-6; D perhaps matches TRBD1 (5 bases). The germline gives CDR1 SGHRS, CDR2 YFSETQ. The V end lost 3 bases, the J end lost 7 bases, and 17 bases lay between the germline ends. This CDR3 is built from 16 residues. The CDR3 coding sequence is TGCGCCAGCAGCTCGACAACGCAGGGATCCAATTCACCCCTCCACTTT. Translated, it gives CASSSTTQGSNSPLHF.

The chain couples TRBV28 to TRBJ2-7; TRBD1 matches 8 bases. Trimming cost V 5 bases and J 2 bases; bases outside gene matches: 8. This CDR3 is 15 amino acids long. Germline CDR1 reads MDHEN; CDR2 reads SYDVKM. CDR3 protein: CASSLGTGHTYEQYF. DNA of the CDR3: TGTGCCAGCAGTCTAGGGACAGGCCATACCTACGAGCAGTACTTC.

This clone was counted a few times. This chain uses TRBV30 with TRBJ2-7, with 8 nucleotides matching TRBD2. Germline values: CDR1 GTSNPN, CDR2 SVGIG (reference sequence). V lost 8 bases to trimming and J lost 6 bases; unmatched junction nucleotides: 9. CDR3 size: 12 residues. The CDR3 loop is CAAPGLDGEQYF. CDR3 bases: TGTGCCGCGCCGGGACTAGATGGCGAGCAGTACTTC.

The J gene is TRBJ1-3, the V gene TRBV28; tentative D call: TRBD1 (5 bases). The CDR3 is 15 amino acids. V gave up 7 bases and J gave up 2 bases, with 15 bases separating them. The germline CDR1 and CDR2 sequences are MDHEN and SYDVKM. DNA for the CDR3: TGTGCCAGCACCATGGGGCAGGGCGCTGGAAACACCATATATTTT. Amino acid sequence: CASTMGQGAGNTIYF. The full variable domain, with the rest looked up from reference TRBV28 and TRBJ1-3, is DVKVTQSSRYLVKRTGEKVFLECVQDMDHENMFWYRQDPGLGLRLIYFSYDVKMKEKGDIPEGYSVSREKKERFSLILESASTNQTSMYLCASTMGQGAGNTIYFGEGSWLTVV.

The chain employs TRBV19 and TRBJ1-1, with 8 bases fitting TRBD1. This CDR3 is 15 amino acids long. From germline, CDR1 is LNHDA and CDR2 SQIVND (reference sequence). V gave up 5 bases and J gave up 4 bases; unmatched junction bases: 9. The CDR3 spells CASSSRQGLGTEAFF. The CDR3 nucleotides are TGTGCCAGTAGTTCTAGACAGGGGCTTGGCACTGAAGCTTTCTTT.

The genes are TRBV9 and TRBJ2-3; the D is unclear. The germline gives CDR1 SGDLS, CDR2 YYNGEE. The V end was cut by 3 bases, the J end by 7 bases, with 15 bases between. CDR3 size: 14 residues. As DNA, the CDR3 is TGTGCCAGCAGCGGGAGAAAGACGGAATATACGCAGTATTTT. Amino acid sequence: CASSGRKTEYTQYF.

The rearrangement joins TRBV7-6 to TRBJ1-2; D possibly corresponds to TRBD1 (5 bases). V was pared by 5 bases and J by 1 base, with 8 bases between. Germline V lookup: CDR1 SGHVS, CDR2 FNYEAQ. The CDR3 has 13 amino acids. The CDR3 DNA follows: TGTGCCAGCAGCGCAGGGAATAACTATGGCTACACCTTC. This gives the protein CASSAGNNYGYTF.

The chain combines TRBV27 with TRBJ1-5; 9 positions agree with TRBD1. The CDR3 loop spans 16 amino acids. Trimming cost V 6 bases and J 2 bases; bases outside gene matches: 8. CDR1 MNHEY and CDR2 SMNVEV come from the germline V gene (reference sequence). The CDR3 region is CASRATGGAGNQPQHF. CDR3 coding DNA: TGTGCCAGCAGAGCAACAGGGGGCGCAGGCAATCAGCCCCAGCATTTT.

V is TRBV21-1 and J is TRBJ1-2; no DNA check was done on the table's D call, TRBD1. TRBV21-1 is marked as a pseudogene. The CDR3 runs 14 residues. CDR3 in DNA: TGTGCCAGCAGCGCAGGGGAACAGGGATATGGCTACACCTTC. It translates to CASSAGEQGYGYTF.

V gene TRBV7-9 combines with J gene TRBJ2-2, with 16 bases identical to TRBD2. This CDR3 is 19 amino acids long. The germline V gene encodes CDR1 SEHNR and CDR2 FQNEAQ (reference sequence). V gave up 0 bases and J gave up 3 bases; unmatched junction bases: 4. The DNA for the CDR3 is TGTGCCAGCAGCTTAGCGCCGGGACTAGCGGGAGGGTACACCGGGGAGCTGTTTTTT. It specifies CASSLAPGLAGGYTGELFF.

CDR3 protein: CASSFWAGTPGANVLTF. The CDR3 DNA sequence: TGTGCCAGCAGCTTCTGGGCGGGAACCCCTGGGGCCAACGTCCTGACTTTC. The chain carries TRBV11-2 and TRBJ2-6; D may be TRBD2 (6 bases). This CDR3 has 17 residues. Trimming pared 3 bases from V and 2 bases from J, leaving 14 bases between. Germline V CDR1 and CDR2: SGHAT, FQNNGV. Based on the CDR3 plus reference TRBV11-2 and TRBJ2-6, the full variable domain is EAGVAQSPRYKIIEKRQSVAFWCNPISGHATLYWYQQILGQGPKLLIQFQNNGVVDDSQLPKDRFSAERLKGVDSTLKIQPAKLEDSAVYLCASSFWAGTPGANVLTFGAGSRLTVL.

J is TRBJ1-1 and V is TRBV2, with a weak D call TRBD1 (6 bases). Trimming took off 5 bases at V and 7 bases at J, with 14 bases between the two ends. The CDR3 runs 13 residues. The germline V gene encodes CDR1 SNHLY and CDR2 FYNNEI. The DNA of the CDR3 is TGTGCCAGCAGTAAACCGGGACAACTTGAAGCTTTCTTT. The encoded protein is CASSKPGQLEAFF. The full variable domain, its missing parts supplied by reference TRBV2 and TRBJ1-1, is EPEVTQTPSHQVTQMGQEVILRCVPISNHLYFYWYRQILGQKVEFLVSFYNNEISEKSEIFDDQFSVERPDGSNFTLKIRSTKLEDSAMYFCASSKPGQLEAFFGQGTRLTVV.

The chain is built from TRBV5-5 and TRBJ2-3, with TRBD1 matching 10 bases. CDR1 is SGHKS and CDR2 is YYEKEE in the germline V gene (reference sequence). The CDR3 totals 16 residues. V lost 4 bases and J lost 5; bases outside the gene matches: 10. The CDR3 nucleotides are TGTGCCAGCAGCGTGAAGACAGGGGGCCGAGGAGATACGCAGTATTTT. Protein: CASSVKTGGRGDTQYF.

The CDR3: CASSSTVNTEAFF. CDR3 bases: TGTGCCAGCAGCTCCACAGTTAACACTGAAGCTTTCTTT. This chain connects TRBV11-2 to TRBJ1-1, with D uncertain. There are 13 residues in the CDR3. Trimming took off 4 bases at V and 2 bases at J, with 8 bases between the two ends. The germline gives CDR1 SGHAT, CDR2 FQNNGV.

V and J are TRBV25-1 and TRBJ1-2, with D perhaps matching TRBD1 (5 bases). Germline V lookup: CDR1 MGHDK, CDR2 SYGVNS. Between the trimmed V and J ends, which lost 6 bases and 1 base, there was a span of 9 bases. This CDR3 is 13 amino acids long. The CDR3 sequence is CASREGLNYGYTF. DNA of the CDR3: TGTGCCAGCAGGGAGGGACTTAACTATGGCTACACCTTC.

This clone occurred a few times. CDR3 sequence (DNA): TGCGCCAGCAGCCAAAGTAGGACAGGCAACCTTGAAGCTTTCTTT. This translates into CASSQSRTGNLEAFF. The genes are TRBV4-1 and TRBJ1-1; 7 bases are a match to TRBD1. The length of the CDR3 is 15 residues. Trimming removed 2 bases from V and 7 bases from J; junction bases left unmatched: 10. Looked up from germline, CDR1 is MGHRA and CDR2 is YSYEKL.

The V and J genes are TRBV7-2 and TRBJ2-7, with 8 nucleotides matching TRBD1. Germline V lookup: CDR1 SGHTA, CDR2 FQGNSA. V lost 2 bases and J lost 6; bases outside the gene matches: 3. The CDR3 runs 13 residues. The CDR3 nucleotides read TGTGCCAGCAGCTTACAGGGGGCTCGCGAGCAGTACTTC. Amino acids: CASSLQGAREQYF. Using reference TRBV7-2 and TRBJ2-7 for the parts outside the CDR3, the full variable domain is GAGVSQSPSNKVTEKGKDVELRCDPISGHTALYWYRQSLGQGLEFLIYFQGNSAPDKSGLPSDRFSAERTGGSVSTLTIQRTQQEDSAVYLCASSLQGAREQYFGPGTRLTVT.

The chain links TRBV2 to TRBJ1-5; possible D gene TRBD1, 6 bases. With 5 bases removed from V and 2 bases from J, the gap between germline ends came to 13 bases. The CDR3 extends over 15 amino acids. The germline V gene encodes CDR1 SNHLY and CDR2 FYNNEI. The CDR3 loop is CASSHGGLGNQPQHF. The DNA of the CDR3 is TGTGCCAGCAGTCATGGGGGCCTCGGCAATCAGCCCCAGCATTTT.

The chain couples TRBV5-1 to TRBJ1-4, with D uncertain. The germline CDR1 and CDR2 sequences are SGHRS and YFSETQ. V was shortened by 4 bases and J by 6 bases, with 13 bases between the two germline ends. CDR3 size: 14 residues. CDR3 amino acids: CASSSAHSDEKLFF. The CDR3 DNA is TGCGCCAGCAGCAGCGCGCACTCGGATGAAAAACTGTTTTTT. Together with reference TRBV5-1 and TRBJ1-4, the CDR3 gives the full variable domain: KAGVTQTPRYLIKTRGQQVTLSCSPISGHRSVSWYQQTPGQGLQFLFEYFSETQRNKGNFPGRFSGRQFSNSRSEMNVSTLELGDSALYLCASSSAHSDEKLFFGSGTQLSVL.

The chain employs TRBV12-3 or TRBV12-4 and TRBJ1-2, with D uncertain. CDR3 length equals 12 residues. The V end lost 3 bases, the J end lost 11 bases, and 13 bases lay between the germline ends. CDR3 bases: TGTGCCAGCAGTTTTAAAGGGAGGGTTTACACCTTC. Its protein is CASSFKGRVYTF.